This T cell receptor beta chain was sequenced during a study of vaccination and CD4 T cells after COVID-19. On the study more broadly: For control cultures, the treatment was a CEFX pool, an HIV-1 Nef pool, or no peptide.

This clonotype ranks as medium-sized. Its antigen remains unidentified. An Oncomine TCR Beta short-read assay was used to sequence the DNA from cultured CD4+ T cells. TCRdb re-analysed the PCR reads in MiXCR, keeping a single row per CDR3 protein. The sample yields a few thousand distinct CDR3 sequences, roughly a quarter seen once. As for treatment: 10-day PBMC culture with coronavirus spike peptide pools or control peptides (ViraFEST assay). Before the COVID-19 pandemic (2011-2018), CD4+ T cells were obtained from the unexposed donor. ViraFEST used peptide pools to expand antigen-specific T cells and subsequently sequenced their TCRs. The sequencing sample was made of CD4+ T cells from blood, cultured in vitro. The source is a human donor in good health.

The CDR3 nucleotides read TGTGCCGTGAGGGAGCTGGGGGAGACCCAGTACTTC. Protein sequence: CAVRELGETQYF. The genes are TRBV6-1 and TRBJ2-5, with TRBD2 as a possible D gene (5 bases). Trimming pared 11 bases from V and 5 bases from J, leaving 15 bases between. CDR1 is MNHNS and CDR2 is SASEGT in the germline V gene. The CDR3 covers 12 residues.